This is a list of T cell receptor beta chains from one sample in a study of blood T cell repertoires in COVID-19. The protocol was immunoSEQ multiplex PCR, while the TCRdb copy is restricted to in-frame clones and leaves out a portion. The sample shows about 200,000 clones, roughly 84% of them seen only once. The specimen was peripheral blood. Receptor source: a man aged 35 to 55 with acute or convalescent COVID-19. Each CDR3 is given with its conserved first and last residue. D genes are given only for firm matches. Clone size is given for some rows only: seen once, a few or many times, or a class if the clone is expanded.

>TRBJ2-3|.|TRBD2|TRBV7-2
CASSLYSGGSALTDTQYF
TGTGCCAGCAGCCTATACTCTGGCGGGAGTGCCCTGACAGATACGCAGTATTTT
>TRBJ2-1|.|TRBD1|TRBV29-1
CSVGRQGAYNEQFF
TGCAGCGTTGGGAGACAGGGGGCTTACAATGAGCAGTTCTTC
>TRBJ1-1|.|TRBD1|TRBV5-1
CASSLNLPGQGVNTEAFF
TGCGCCAGCAGCTTAAACTTGCCGGGACAGGGGGTAAACACTGAAGCTTTCTTT
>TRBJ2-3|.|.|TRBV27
CASSLWQGLDTQYF
TGTGCCAGCAGTTTGTGGCAGGGCTTAGATACGCAGTATTTT
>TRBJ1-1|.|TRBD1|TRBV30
CAWSSLGGTGDTEAFF
TGTGCCTGGAGTTCCCTGGGCGGGACAGGGGATACTGAAGCTTTCTTT
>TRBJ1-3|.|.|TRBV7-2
CASSPHPTVRSGNTIYF
TGTGCCAGCAGCCCTCACCCGACAGTGCGCTCTGGAAACACCATATATTTT
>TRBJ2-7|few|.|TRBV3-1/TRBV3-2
CASSLRVSYEQYF
TGTGCCAGCAGCCTCCGGGTTTCCTACGAGCAGTACTTC
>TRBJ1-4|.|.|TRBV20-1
CSASRGAIEKLFF
TGCAGTGCTAGTCGGGGGGCCATTGAAAAACTGTTTTTT
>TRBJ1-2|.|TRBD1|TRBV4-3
CASSTRTGGGYTF
TGCGCCAGCAGCACTCGGACAGGGGGGGGCTACACCTTC
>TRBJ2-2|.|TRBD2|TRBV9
CASSPPLAGDTGELFF
TGTGCCAGCAGCCCCCCACTAGCGGGAGACACCGGGGAGCTGTTTTTT
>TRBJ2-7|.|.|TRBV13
CASSLGLRAYEQYF
TGTGCCAGCAGCTTAGGCCTCAGGGCCTACGAGCAGTACTTC
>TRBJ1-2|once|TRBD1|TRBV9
CASSVTGQGAYGYTF
TGTGCCAGCAGCGTGACCGGACAGGGGGCCTATGGCTACACCTTC
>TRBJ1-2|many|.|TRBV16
CASSEFREYGYTF
TGTGCCAGCAGCGAATTCCGCGAGTATGGCTACACCTTC
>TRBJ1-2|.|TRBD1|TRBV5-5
CASSLRQGANYGYTF
TGTGCCAGCAGCTTGAGGCAGGGGGCTAACTATGGCTACACCTTC
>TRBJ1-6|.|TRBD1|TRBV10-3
CAIGDSYNSPLHF
TGTGCCATCGGGGACAGTTATAATTCACCCCTCCACTTT
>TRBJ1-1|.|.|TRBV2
CASSAVMNTEAFF
TGTGCCAGCAGTGCGGTTATGAACACTGAAGCTTTCTTT
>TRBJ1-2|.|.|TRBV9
CASSVRDIANYGYTF
TGTGCCAGCAGCGTCCGGGACATAGCTAACTATGGCTACACCTTC
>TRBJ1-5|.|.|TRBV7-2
CASSLAGTYDQPQHF
TGTGCCAGCAGCTTAGCGGGGACTTATGATCAGCCCCAGCATTTT
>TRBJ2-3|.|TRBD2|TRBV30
CAWTKLASGSDTQYF
TGTGCCTGGACAAAACTAGCGAGCGGGAGTGATACGCAGTATTTT
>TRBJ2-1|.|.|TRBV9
CASSSPGGTESRNEQFF
TGTGCCAGCAGCTCCCCGGGGGGGACAGAGTCCCGCAATGAGCAGTTCTTC
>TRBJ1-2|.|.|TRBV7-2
CASSYGGEGGYTF
TGTGCCAGCAGCTACGGGGGTGAGGGGGGCTACACCTTC
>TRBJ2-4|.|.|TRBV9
CASSVEGDIQYF
TGTGCCAGCAGCGTAGAGGGGGACATTCAGTACTTC
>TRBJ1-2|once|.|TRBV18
CASSPPEGSYGYTF
TGTGCCAGCTCACCACCCGAGGGAAGCTATGGCTACACCTTC
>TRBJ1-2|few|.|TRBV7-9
CASSLAGAGNGYTF
TGTGCCAGCAGCTTGGCCGGGGCGGGGAACGGCTACACCTTC
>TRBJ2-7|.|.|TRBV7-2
CASSLTGYDEQYF
TGTGCCAGCAGCCTTACAGGGTACGACGAGCAGTACTTC
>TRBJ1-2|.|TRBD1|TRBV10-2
CASNPTGDGPGYTF
TGCGCCAGCAACCCGACAGGGGATGGCCCAGGCTACACCTTC
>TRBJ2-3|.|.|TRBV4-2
CASSQAPLGQPGTDTQYF
TGTGCCAGCAGCCAAGCCCCTCTAGGTCAGCCTGGCACAGATACGCAGTATTTT
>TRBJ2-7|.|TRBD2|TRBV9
CASSETSFSYEQYF
TGTGCCAGCAGCGAGACTAGCTTCTCCTACGAGCAGTACTTC
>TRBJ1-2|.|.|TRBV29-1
CSVETRKNYGYTF
TGCAGCGTTGAGACACGGAAGAACTATGGCTACACCTTC
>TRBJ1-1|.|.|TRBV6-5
CASRIQLNTEAFF
TGTGCCAGCAGAATTCAGTTGAACACTGAAGCTTTCTTT
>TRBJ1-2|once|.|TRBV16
CASSQSVTPEGGYTF
TGTGCCAGCAGCCAATCAGTGACCCCGGAGGGCGGCTACACCTTC
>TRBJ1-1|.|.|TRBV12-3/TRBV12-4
CASSFEQLTEAFF
TGTGCCAGCAGTTTTGAACAGCTAACTGAAGCTTTCTTT
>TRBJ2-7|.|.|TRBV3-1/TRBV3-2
CASSQDRSGHPYEQYF
TGTGCCAGCAGCCAAGATAGGTCAGGCCATCCCTACGAGCAGTACTTC
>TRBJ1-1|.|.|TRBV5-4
CASSLGRQKNTEAFF
TGTGCCAGCAGCTTGGGTCGACAGAAGAACACTGAAGCTTTCTTT
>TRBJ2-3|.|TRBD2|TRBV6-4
CASSDSTSGSTDTQYF
TGTGCCAGCAGTGACTCGACTAGCGGGAGCACAGATACGCAGTATTTT
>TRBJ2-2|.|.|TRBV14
CASSQARWTGELFF
TGTGCCAGCAGCCAAGCGAGGTGGACCGGGGAGCTGTTTTTT
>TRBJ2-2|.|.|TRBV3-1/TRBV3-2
CASSQGVLNTGELFF
TGTGCCAGCAGCCAAGGCGTTCTGAACACCGGGGAGCTGTTTTTT